This is a list of T cell receptor beta chains from one sample in a study of cytomegalovirus exposure and HLA in healthy donors. Sequencing was performed with immunoSEQ multiplex PCR; in TCRdb, only in-frame clones are kept and a portion is missing. The repertoire holds about 120,000 clones, with more than 75% as singletons. Material: PBMCs. The origin of the receptors is a man aged 18 to 30 in good health and CMV-seronegative. Each CDR3 is given with its conserved first and last residue. Fields, in order: J gene, D gene, V gene, clone size, CDR3 DNA, CDR3 protein. A D gene is named only where the DNA matches it firmly. Size values are once, few and many counts, or a class for expanded clones, and some rows have none.

TRBJ2-7 TRBD2 TRBV27 NA TGTGCCAGCAGTTCTGCGGGGGGAATTTCCTACGAGCAGTACTTC CASSSAGGISYEQYF
TRBJ1-4 TRBD1 TRBV5-5 few TGTGCCAGCAGCGTGGACAGGGGAGGTGAAAAACTGTTTTTT CASSVDRGGEKLFF
TRBJ2-1 TRBD2 TRBV6-1 NA TGTGCCAGCAGTGAACCCCTTCTAGCGGGAGGCAACGATGAGCAGTTCTTC CASSEPLLAGGNDEQFF
TRBJ2-7 TRBD2 TRBV12-5 NA TGTGCTAGTGGTCCCGGGGGGGCAAATTACGAGCAGTACTTC CASGPGGANYEQYF
TRBJ2-7 TRBD1 TRBV27 NA TGTGCCAGCCGGGACAGTCCCTACGAGCAGTACTTC CASRDSPYEQYF
TRBJ2-7 NA TRBV2 few TGTGCCAGCAGTGCCCCTCCGCTAGGCGCGCAGTACTTC CASSAPPLGAQYF
TRBJ2-7 TRBD2 TRBV2 NA TGTGCCAGCAGTGAGGACTTACTAGCGGGAGGGAGGTACTTC CASSEDLLAGGRYF
TRBJ1-4 NA TRBV28 few TGTGCCAGCAGTTTGACAGGACGACTGTTTTTT CASSLTGRLFF
TRBJ2-7 NA TRBV27 NA TGTGCCAGCAGTTTATCGGGCCAGGAATACTCCTACGAGCAGTACTTC CASSLSGQEYSYEQYF
TRBJ2-5 NA TRBV7-6 NA TGTGCCAGCAGCCTACCCCAAGAGACCCAGTACTTC CASSLPQETQYF
TRBJ2-3 TRBD2 TRBV4-2 NA TGTGCCAGCAGCCAAGATCCTAGCGGGAGGGGGGTATCTGATACGCAGTATTTT CASSQDPSGRGVSDTQYF
TRBJ1-2 NA TRBV5-6 NA TGTGCCAGCAGCCTGGGTCTTCAGGGCAGCTATGGCTACACCTTC CASSLGLQGSYGYTF
TRBJ1-3 NA TRBV12-2 NA TGTGCAAGTCGCCATATATGGTCAGGGGAGAGCTCTGGAAACACCATATATTTT CASRHIWSGESSGNTIYF
TRBJ1-3 NA TRBV15 NA TGTGCCACCAGCAGAGATTGGGCAGGCTCTGGAAACACCATATATTTT CATSRDWAGSGNTIYF
TRBJ1-1 NA TRBV25-1 NA TGTGCCAGCAGCCGACAGTCGAACACTGAAGCTTTCTTT CASSRQSNTEAFF
TRBJ2-1 TRBD2 TRBV29-1 NA TGCAGCGTTGGGGGCGGGGGGGCTTCCCTTACGTACAATGAGCAGTTCTTC CSVGGGGASLTYNEQFF
TRBJ2-3 NA TRBV12-5 NA TGTGCTAGTGGTTCCTCAGATACGCAGTATTTT CASGSSDTQYF
TRBJ1-2 TRBD1 TRBV18 NA TGTGCCAGCTCACCGAGCGTCCCGGGACAGGGGGATAACTATGGCTACACCTTC CASSPSVPGQGDNYGYTF
TRBJ2-2 TRBD1 TRBV19 NA TGTGCCAGTGCTTATGGGACAGGGGTAACCACCGGGGAGCTGTTTTTT CASAYGTGVTTGELFF
TRBJ1-1 NA TRBV6-1 NA TGTGCCAGCAGAGGGACACATAACACTGAAGCTTTCTTT CASRGTHNTEAFF
TRBJ2-7 TRBD2 TRBV7-9 NA TGTGCCAGCAGCTCAGGACTAGCGGGGGGCTCCTACGAGCAGTACTTC CASSSGLAGGSYEQYF
TRBJ2-1 NA TRBV30 few TGTGCCTGGAATGACAGACTCTACAATGAGCAGTTCTTC CAWNDRLYNEQFF
TRBJ1-4 TRBD1 TRBV12-5 NA TGTGCTAGTGGTTTGGTAACCCTCGGGACAGGTAATGAAAAACTGTTTTTT CASGLVTLGTGNEKLFF
TRBJ2-1 TRBD2 TRBV10-3 NA TGTGCCACGCTAGCGGGGGACTACAATGAGCAGTTCTTC CATLAGDYNEQFF
TRBJ1-6 NA TRBV7-9 NA TGTGCCAGCAGCTCCCGTGTATCCTCGAATTCACCCCTCCACTTT CASSSRVSSNSPLHF
TRBJ2-7 NA TRBV5-6 NA TGTGCCAGCAGCTTGATAACGACAGGCTCCTACGAGCAGTACTTC CASSLITTGSYEQYF
TRBJ2-7 NA TRBV7-9 NA TGTGCCAGCAGCTTAACGGGAGTAGCCTACGAGCAGTACTTC CASSLTGVAYEQYF
TRBJ1-5 NA TRBV27 NA TGTGCCAGCAGTCACAGGGATAGCAATCAGCCCCAGCATTTT CASSHRDSNQPQHF
TRBJ2-7 NA TRBV30 many TGTGCCTGGAGTGTACCCAGGGAACCCTACGAGCAGTACTTC CAWSVPREPYEQYF
TRBJ2-7 TRBD1 TRBV19 once TGTGCCAGTGCAGGGGGCGGGCTCGAGCAGTACTTC CASAGGGLEQYF
TRBJ2-5 TRBD2 TRBV19 once TGTGCCAGTAGTATAGGGACTAGTCGTCCAGAGACCCAGTACTTC CASSIGTSRPETQYF
TRBJ1-1 TRBD1 TRBV5-8 NA TGTGCCAGCAGCCCGACCGGACAGGGGATGAACACTGAAGCTTTCTTT CASSPTGQGMNTEAFF
TRBJ2-7 TRBD2 TRBV13 NA TGTGCCAGCAGGATGGGGGGGAGCTCCTACGAGCAGTACTTC CASRMGGSSYEQYF
TRBJ1-1 NA TRBV29-1 NA TGCAGCGTTCTTACACCGAACACTGAAGCTTTCTTT CSVLTPNTEAFF
TRBJ1-6 TRBD1 TRBV5-1 many TGCGCCAGCAGCTACGGACAGGGCGACGTTCGATCCTATAATTCACCCCTCCACTTT CASSYGQGDVRSYNSPLHF
TRBJ2-7 NA TRBV6-5 NA TGTGCCAGCTCTAGGGGTCAACTTTCCTACGAGCAGTACTTC CASSRGQLSYEQYF
TRBJ2-2 TRBD2 TRBV27 NA TGTGCCAGCAGTTTGGCGGGAGGGTTCACCGGGGAGCTGTTTTTT CASSLAGGFTGELFF
TRBJ2-4 TRBD1 TRBV5-1 NA TGCGCCAGCAGCTTGGACAGGGGGCTATGGTGGGCCAAAAACATTCAGTACTTC CASSLDRGLWWAKNIQYF
TRBJ1-6 NA TRBV30 few TGTGCCTGGAGTCCCTCCGGCAGGGTGGGGAATTCACCCCTCCACTTT CAWSPSGRVGNSPLHF
TRBJ2-3 TRBD2 TRBV10-3 NA TGTGCCATCAGTGACATACTAGCGGTCGGGGCGGATACGCAGTATTTT CAISDILAVGADTQYF
TRBJ2-1 TRBD1 TRBV30 NA TGTGCCTGGAGTGTAGGGACAGGGGGCAATGAGCAGTTCTTC CAWSVGTGGNEQFF
TRBJ2-3 TRBD2 TRBV30 NA TGTGCCTGCCAACCTTGGGGGGGGGCAGATACGCAGTATTTT CACQPWGGADTQYF
TRBJ2-5 NA TRBV19 NA TGTGCCAGTAGTTCCGATAGCCGGGGGACCCAGTACTTC CASSSDSRGTQYF
TRBJ2-3 NA TRBV7-2 few TGTGCCAGCAGCTTAGAGCTAGAACTCGGCACAGATACGCAGTATTTT CASSLELELGTDTQYF
TRBJ2-7 NA TRBV4-2 NA TGTGCCAGCAGCCAACAGGATGAGCAGTACTTC CASSQQDEQYF
TRBJ1-2 TRBD1 TRBV6-1 once TGTGCCAGCAGTGAAGTGGGACAGAAACGAAGTTATGGCTACACCTTC CASSEVGQKRSYGYTF
TRBJ2-7 TRBD2 TRBV19 NA TGTGCCAGTAGTACACTAGCGGGGGGGCTGTTCGAGCAGTACTTC CASSTLAGGLFEQYF
TRBJ1-2 NA TRBV29-1 NA TGCAGCGTTGAAACGGGGGGGGAAAACTATGGCTACACCTTC CSVETGGENYGYTF